The text below deals with one T cell receptor beta chain. As yet, its antigen is unknown. As to time point: after dendritic cell vaccination, including at tumor progression/relapse. Amplification used 60 V beta primers and 13 J beta primers. Measured with immunoSEQ multiplex PCR; TCRdb has only the in-frame clones, and not every one. The sample has 90,000 to 95,000 clones; approximately 75% are singletons. CDR1 MNHEY and CDR2 SVGAGI come from the germline V gene. The CDR3 has 14 amino acids. Trimming cost V 0 bases and J 3 bases; bases outside gene matches: 2. This entry belongs to a study of glioma-infiltrating T cells after dendritic cell vaccination. In the study overall: Patients received autologous tumor lysate-pulsed dendritic cell vaccination between 2003 and 2012.

General study points: The cohort had few patients with full blood and tumor sets. No direct clonality-survival link was found; a diverse polyclonal response may matter.

The source of this sequence is a human donor with glioblastoma. Source: blood, taken after dendritic cell vaccination. J is TRBJ2-7 and V is TRBV6-5, with 7 bases aligning to TRBD1. The chain's CDR3 is CASSYSYRGYEQYV. Written as DNA, the CDR3 is TGTGCCAGCAGTTACTCCTACAGGGGCTACGAGCAGTACGTC.